These T cell receptor beta chains were read from a single sample in a study of blood T cell repertoires in COVID-19. Here immunoSEQ multiplex PCR was the method, and the copy in TCRdb shows in-frame clones only, minus some. Altogether some 150,000 clones are present, about four fifths being singletons, with the ten largest covering 1.6%. The sequenced sample was peripheral blood. The receptors stem from a human donor in a cohort sampled during active COVID-19. The CDR3 runs from the conserved cysteine through the conserved F or W. The D gene is left open where the match is weak. A row's size may be missing; if present it is once, few, many or a size class.

d_gene | j_gene | abundance | v_gene | CDR3nt | CDR3aa
NA | TRBJ1-3 | once | TRBV7-2 | TGTGCCAGCAGCTTACCTACCTCCTTATCGTCTGGAAACACCATATATTTT | CASSLPTSLSSGNTIYF
TRBD1 | TRBJ1-2 | NA | TRBV5-4 | TGTGCCAGCAGCGCAGGGGGCCTGGACTATGGCTACACCTTC | CASSAGGLDYGYTF
TRBD1 | TRBJ2-3 | NA | TRBV10-1 | TGCGCCAGCAGTGTGGGGACAGGGGAACGGGGAGATACGCAGTATTTT | CASSVGTGERGDTQYF
TRBD2 | TRBJ2-1 | NA | TRBV6-5 | TGTGCCAGCAGTTACTCGACTAGCACGAATGAGCAGTTCTTC | CASSYSTSTNEQFF
TRBD2 | TRBJ2-7 | NA | TRBV7-9 | TGTGCCAGCAGCACCGAGGGGAGGGGTGACGAGCAGTACTTC | CASSTEGRGDEQYF
NA | TRBJ2-5 | NA | TRBV7-8 | TGTGCCAGCAGCTTGGAGGGTTGGGAGACCCAGTACTTC | CASSLEGWETQYF
NA | TRBJ2-2 | few | TRBV5-1 | TGCGCCAGCAGCTCTCCCGGGAGTGACACCGGGGAGCTGTTTTTT | CASSSPGSDTGELFF
NA | TRBJ2-7 | NA | TRBV4-2 | TGTGCCAGCAGCACACAGGGACAAGCGCAGTACTTC | CASSTQGQAQYF
NA | TRBJ2-3 | NA | TRBV30 | TGTGCCTGGAGGGCTGGCCGCACAGATACGCAGTATTTT | CAWRAGRTDTQYF
NA | TRBJ1-1 | NA | TRBV19 | TGTGCCAGTAGTCAGCAGGCCATACCTAACACTGAAGCTTTCTTT | CASSQQAIPNTEAFF
NA | TRBJ2-5 | NA | TRBV5-4 | TGTGCCACAAGACAGCGTCAAGAGACCCAGTACTTC | CATRQRQETQYF
NA | TRBJ1-1 | NA | TRBV29-1 | TGCAGCGTCTCAAGGGATAGCGCTGAAGCTTTCTTT | CSVSRDSAEAFF
TRBD2 | TRBJ2-3 | NA | TRBV27 | TGTGCCAGCAGTTCAACGGGACTAGCGGGAGATACGCAGTATTTT | CASSSTGLAGDTQYF
TRBD1 | TRBJ1-2 | NA | TRBV10-2 | TGCGCCAGCAGTTCTACAGGGGGAGGTGGCTACACCTTC | CASSSTGGGGYTF
NA | TRBJ2-4 | NA | TRBV2 | TGTGCCAGCAGTGGAGAGGACTACTTTGCCAAAAACATTCAGTACTTC | CASSGEDYFAKNIQYF
NA | TRBJ2-2 | few | TRBV19 | TGTGCCAGTAGTCTACGGGTCTCCATCGGGGAGCTGTTTTTT | CASSLRVSIGELFF
TRBD2 | TRBJ2-3 | NA | TRBV5-4 | TGTGCCAGCAGCAGGGGAGGGCGCACAGATACGCAGTATTTT | CASSRGGRTDTQYF
NA | TRBJ1-2 | NA | TRBV2 | TGTGCCAGCAGTGACAGGGCCCGATATGGCTACACCTTC | CASSDRARYGYTF
NA | TRBJ1-4 | few | TRBV4-2 | TGTGCCAGCAGCCTCTGGGGGAATCGGGGGGAGAAAGAAAAACTGTTTTTT | CASSLWGNRGEKEKLFF
NA | TRBJ1-1 | once | TRBV12-3/TRBV12-4 | TGTGCCAGCAGCCCCCCACTTGGCACTGAAGCTTTCTTT | CASSPPLGTEAFF
NA | TRBJ1-6 | NA | TRBV12-5 | TGTGCTAGTGGTTCCGGTCTCAATTCACCCCTCCACTTT | CASGSGLNSPLHF
TRBD1 | TRBJ1-3 | once | TRBV7-9 | TGTGCCAGCAGCCCGACAGGGACCTCTGGAAACACCATATATTTT | CASSPTGTSGNTIYF
NA | TRBJ2-7 | once | TRBV6-5 | TGTGCCAGCACGCTAGCGAATAACTACGAGCAGTACTTC | CASTLANNYEQYF
TRBD1 | TRBJ1-5 | NA | TRBV27 | TGTGCCAGCAGTCCAGGACAGGGTTACAATCAGCCCCAGCATTTT | CASSPGQGYNQPQHF
TRBD1 | TRBJ1-2 | NA | TRBV7-9 | TGTGCCAGCAGCACCCACCGGACAGGTCGTACGTCCTATGGCTACACCTTC | CASSTHRTGRTSYGYTF
NA | TRBJ2-5 | once | TRBV5-8 | TGTGCCAGCAGCCCCCGGGTGGGGGCTCGGGGAGAGACCCAGTACTTC | CASSPRVGARGETQYF
TRBD1 | TRBJ1-4 | NA | TRBV19 | TGTGCCAGTAGTTTTGACAGGGAAACTAATGAAAAACTGTTTTTT | CASSFDRETNEKLFF
NA | TRBJ2-5 | NA | TRBV6-5 | TGTGCCAGCAGAGTTCAGACAGGCAGACAAGAGACCCAGTACTTC | CASRVQTGRQETQYF
TRBD2 | TRBJ2-7 | NA | TRBV7-8 | TGTGCCAGCAGCTTTGTGACTAGCGGGAGCTCCTACGAGCAGTACTTC | CASSFVTSGSSYEQYF
TRBD1 | TRBJ2-7 | NA | TRBV18 | TGTGCCAGCTCACCACCGTGGGACAGCTACGAGCAGTACTTC | CASSPPWDSYEQYF
NA | TRBJ1-2 | NA | TRBV5-1 | TGCGCCAGCAGCTTGGTATTCGGGGACTATGGCTACACCTTC | CASSLVFGDYGYTF
TRBD1 | TRBJ1-2 | NA | TRBV6-5 | TGTGCCAGCAGTCGGACAGGGTACTCCATCTATGGCTACACCTTC | CASSRTGYSIYGYTF
NA | TRBJ2-1 | NA | TRBV5-1 | TGCGCCAGCAGCCCCTACGAGACTAGGACCTACAATGAGCAGTTCTTC | CASSPYETRTYNEQFF
NA | TRBJ2-1 | once | TRBV6-6 | TGTGCCAGCAGCCAAGGGTTCGAGGGCCTGGGGAATGAGCAGTTCTTC | CASSQGFEGLGNEQFF
TRBD1 | TRBJ1-2 | few | TRBV19 | TGTGCCAGTAGATCGGGACAGGGTGATGGCTACACCTTC | CASRSGQGDGYTF
NA | TRBJ2-2 | NA | TRBV3-1/TRBV3-2 | TGTGCCAGCAGCCAAGTCTACGGGTCGGGCGGGATCAACACCGGGGAGCTGTTTTTT | CASSQVYGSGGINTGELFF
TRBD1 | TRBJ1-4 | NA | TRBV19 | TGTGCCAGTAGTATACCAGGGGGCGCAGTGGAAAATGAAAAACTGTTTTTT | CASSIPGGAVENEKLFF
NA | TRBJ1-1 | few | TRBV5-1 | TGCGCCAGCAGCTCTTTCACGGGGGTCACTGAAGCTTTCTTT | CASSSFTGVTEAFF
NA | TRBJ1-2 | few | TRBV12-3/TRBV12-4 | TGTGCCAGCAGTTTAGTCATAGCTCAGGGCTACACCTTC | CASSLVIAQGYTF
NA | TRBJ2-7 | NA | TRBV16 | TGTGCCAGCAGCCAAAATGGAGATACCTACGAGCAGTACTTC | CASSQNGDTYEQYF
TRBD2 | TRBJ2-7 | few | TRBV5-4 | TGTGCCAGCAGCCTGAGCGGGACTAAGGAGCAGTACTTC | CASSLSGTKEQYF
NA | TRBJ1-5 | NA | TRBV6-5 | TGTGCCAGCAGTTACTCGGGGCGGAACAATCAGCCCCAGCATTTT | CASSYSGRNNQPQHF
TRBD1 | TRBJ1-5 | NA | TRBV29-1 | TGCAGCGTGTCCGACAGGGGAAATCAGCCCCAGCATTTT | CSVSDRGNQPQHF
TRBD1 | TRBJ1-1 | NA | TRBV27 | TGTGCCAGCAGCCTCGACAGGGGGAGGAACACTGAAGCTTTCTTT | CASSLDRGRNTEAFF
NA | TRBJ2-3 | NA | TRBV2 | TGTGCCAGCAGTGAAACGGGGTCCACAGATACGCAGTATTTT | CASSETGSTDTQYF
TRBD1 | TRBJ2-1 | NA | TRBV5-1 | TGCGCCAGCAGCCTAGGACAGGGGGTTGAGCAGTTCTTC | CASSLGQGVEQFF
NA | TRBJ1-1 | NA | TRBV13 | TGTGCCAGCAGCTTAGGGGCAGCTAGGAACACTGAAGCTTTCTTT | CASSLGAARNTEAFF
TRBD1 | TRBJ2-7 | NA | TRBV5-4 | TGTGCCAGCAGCTCCCCGGGACAGGTATCCGAGCAGTACTTC | CASSSPGQVSEQYF